This T cell receptor beta chain was identified during a study of blood T cell repertoires in COVID-19. Study-level background: COVID-19 samples collected from the United States, Italy and Spain covered acute and convalescent phases. The cDNA or gDNA used as material had been derived from T cells, B-cell-depleted T cells, or PBMCs.

This CDR3 contains 13 residues. Germline assignment: CDR1 GTSNPN and CDR2 SVGIG (reference sequence). As processed by the authors: Amplifying reference gene primers gave estimates of nucleated cell counts. Assay: immunoSEQ multiplex PCR; the TCRdb copy retains only in-frame clones and omits some. The V and J calls and clone size are taken from that table; D and trimming were inferred from the DNA. The repertoire holds approximately 80,000 clones, with 81% as singletons. The origin of this receptor is a man older than 75 with acute or convalescent COVID-19. The gene calls are TRBV30 and TRBJ2-7, with 10 nucleotides matching TRBD1. The sequenced sample was peripheral blood. CDR3 sequence reads: CAREGDRGNEQYF. CDR3 nucleotide sequence: TGTGCACGAGAGGGGGACAGGGGAAACGAGCAGTACTTC.